This is a list of T cell receptor beta chains from one sample in a study of blood T cell repertoires in COVID-19. Measured with immunoSEQ multiplex PCR; TCRdb has only the in-frame clones, and not every one. The sample lists fewer than 200,000 clones, more than 70% occurring once. The sample taken for sequencing was peripheral blood. These receptors all come from a woman aged 70-85 years who had recovered from COVID-19. CDR3s include the opening cysteine and the closing phenylalanine or tryptophan. The order of the fields is D gene, J gene, clone size, V gene, CDR3 DNA, CDR3 protein. The D gene is left open where the match is weak. Rows may omit the clone size; those that give it use once, few, many or a size class.

D gene: TRBD1
J gene: TRBJ1-1
clone size: NA
V gene: TRBV12-5
CDR3 DNA: TGTGCTAGTGGACCGGGGGGGACAGGGAACGGGGCAGCTTTCTTT
CDR3 protein: CASGPGGTGNGAAFF

D gene: NA
J gene: TRBJ1-1
clone size: few
V gene: TRBV25-1
CDR3 DNA: TGTGCCAGCAGTGAATCATGGGGCGGCCCAATGAACACTGAAGCTTTCTTT
CDR3 protein: CASSESWGGPMNTEAFF

D gene: NA
J gene: TRBJ1-1
clone size: once
V gene: TRBV12-3/TRBV12-4
CDR3 DNA: TGTGCCAGCAGTTTCGCAGGGGACACTGAAGCTTTCTTT
CDR3 protein: CASSFAGDTEAFF

D gene: NA
J gene: TRBJ1-5
clone size: NA
V gene: TRBV7-9
CDR3 DNA: TGTGCCAGCAGCTTAGGCGGGACGAATAGCAATCAGCCCCAGCATTTT
CDR3 protein: CASSLGGTNSNQPQHF

D gene: NA
J gene: TRBJ1-1
clone size: NA
V gene: TRBV27
CDR3 DNA: TGTGCCAGCAGTTTGATGGTTGGGTGGGAGAAAGCTTTCTTT
CDR3 protein: CASSLMVGWEKAFF

D gene: NA
J gene: TRBJ2-1
clone size: NA
V gene: TRBV9
CDR3 DNA: TGTGCCAGCACCCGAGGGGGGGCTAATGAGCAGTTCTTC
CDR3 protein: CASTRGGANEQFF

D gene: TRBD2
J gene: TRBJ2-1
clone size: NA
V gene: TRBV19
CDR3 DNA: TGTGCCAGTAGTATCGGGTCGGGAGGGGGTGAGCAGTTCTTC
CDR3 protein: CASSIGSGGGEQFF

D gene: NA
J gene: TRBJ1-1
clone size: NA
V gene: TRBV12-5
CDR3 DNA: TGTGCTAGTGGTCCGTTCCAGGACACTGAAGCTTTCTTT
CDR3 protein: CASGPFQDTEAFF

D gene: TRBD1
J gene: TRBJ1-5
clone size: NA
V gene: TRBV2
CDR3 DNA: TGTGCCAGCCAGGGGGATTCAAGCAATCAGCCCCAGCATTTT
CDR3 protein: CASQGDSSNQPQHF

D gene: NA
J gene: TRBJ2-1
clone size: NA
V gene: TRBV5-4
CDR3 DNA: TGTGCCAGCAGCAGGTGGGGGGAGTCCTACAATGAGCAGTTCTTC
CDR3 protein: CASSRWGESYNEQFF

D gene: TRBD1
J gene: TRBJ2-3
clone size: few
V gene: TRBV7-2
CDR3 DNA: TGTGCCAGCAGCTTAGGTACAGGGGCCGATACGCAGTATTTT
CDR3 protein: CASSLGTGADTQYF

D gene: TRBD1
J gene: TRBJ1-1
clone size: NA
V gene: TRBV6-6
CDR3 DNA: TGTGCCAGCAGTCAACAGGGGGCCCTGAACACTGAAGCTTTCTTT
CDR3 protein: CASSQQGALNTEAFF

D gene: NA
J gene: TRBJ2-3
clone size: NA
V gene: TRBV3-1/TRBV3-2
CDR3 DNA: TGTGCCAGCAGCCAAGGGGTGGGGGCATGGGGAGATACGCAGTATTTT
CDR3 protein: CASSQGVGAWGDTQYF

D gene: NA
J gene: TRBJ2-2
clone size: NA
V gene: TRBV29-1
CDR3 DNA: TGCAGCGGGAGGAGGGGAACGAACACCGGGGAGCTGTTTTTT
CDR3 protein: CSGRRGTNTGELFF

D gene: NA
J gene: TRBJ2-5
clone size: NA
V gene: TRBV19
CDR3 DNA: TGTGCCAGTAGTATCATGGGCCAGCCCCAAGAGACCCAGTACTTC
CDR3 protein: CASSIMGQPQETQYF

D gene: TRBD2
J gene: TRBJ2-3
clone size: NA
V gene: TRBV5-1
CDR3 DNA: TGCGCCAGCAGCCCCCTCCCGGGGCGGGGGGGCACAGATACGCAGTATTTT
CDR3 protein: CASSPLPGRGGTDTQYF

D gene: NA
J gene: TRBJ1-6
clone size: NA
V gene: TRBV30
CDR3 DNA: TGTGCCTGGAGTGTACCCCCCAGCTCCTATAATTCACCCCTCCACTTT
CDR3 protein: CAWSVPPSSYNSPLHF

D gene: NA
J gene: TRBJ2-1
clone size: NA
V gene: TRBV4-2
CDR3 DNA: TGTGCCACAAGGGGCTCCTACAATGAGCAGTTCTTC
CDR3 protein: CATRGSYNEQFF

D gene: NA
J gene: TRBJ2-3
clone size: once
V gene: TRBV18
CDR3 DNA: TGTGCCAGCTCACGGGGGGACGGCCGCACAGATACGCAGTATTTT
CDR3 protein: CASSRGDGRTDTQYF

D gene: NA
J gene: TRBJ1-1
clone size: NA
V gene: TRBV11-2
CDR3 DNA: TGTGCCAGCAGCTTAGGGGCCCGAGGGACTGAAGCTTTCTTT
CDR3 protein: CASSLGARGTEAFF

D gene: NA
J gene: TRBJ1-2
clone size: NA
V gene: TRBV19
CDR3 DNA: TGTGCAAGTAGGCCAGATCCTAACTATGGCTACACCTTC
CDR3 protein: CASRPDPNYGYTF

D gene: TRBD1
J gene: TRBJ2-1
clone size: NA
V gene: TRBV11-3
CDR3 DNA: TGTGCCAGCAGCCAGGACAGGCAGCCCGTCTTCTTC
CDR3 protein: CASSQDRQPVFF

D gene: NA
J gene: TRBJ1-1
clone size: NA
V gene: TRBV27
CDR3 DNA: TGTGCTACACAGCTTTACTTGAACACTGAAGCTTTCTTT
CDR3 protein: CATQLYLNTEAFF